This TCR beta chain was profiled in a study of CD8+CD57+ T cells in acquired aplastic anemia. The overall study: Mean DNA quantity obtained from sorted CD4+ and CD8+ cells was 2.5 to 4 ug. Notes on the study in general: Patients shared twenty-nine CD8+ CDR3 sequences with controls.

V lost 5 bases, J lost 2 bases, and 19 bases lay in between. This CDR3 has 16 residues. Looked up from germline, CDR1 is PRHDT and CDR2 is FYEKMQ (reference sequence). This clonotype was seen many times. Its antigen remains unidentified. Using genomic DNA as the template, TCR beta VDJ and CDR3 profiling was carried out. One entry per CDR3 protein results from TCRdb running MiXCR on the reads. The sample records roughly 130,000 distinct CDR3 sequences, around 48% being singletons. The chain has TRBV13 and TRBJ2-7, with a weak D call TRBD1 (6 bases). The source material was sorted CD4+, CD8+, or CD8+CD57+ T cells (not recorded which) from PBMCs. The TCR was taken from a human donor in good health, serving as a control. CDR3 protein: CASSLQTGQLPYEQYF. The DNA for the CDR3 is TGTGCCAGCAGCCTACAAACCGGACAGCTTCCCTACGAGCAGTACTTC.